This TCR beta chain was profiled in a study of T cells in Graves' hyperthyroidism and ophthalmopathy. Findings of the study overall: Blood shared most expanded thyroid clonotypes above 0.001.

V shed 4 bases, J shed 8 bases, and the junction held 9 bases outside the gene matches. The germline CDR1 and CDR2 sequences are DFQATT and SNEGSKA (reference sequence). The CDR3 runs to 16 residues. With regard to this clonotype: Its antigen is still unknown.

Amplified regions were TCR beta CDR3 sequences from RNA transcripts. First-round RT-PCR of the TCR CDR3 relied on the HTBI primer set. TCRdb redid the calling of the multiplex PCR reads with MiXCR, one entry per CDR3 protein. The table records approximately 590,000 distinct CDR3 sequences, 15% to 19% of them present only once. Graves' hyperthyroidism was deemed stable given no ophthalmopathy progression within 18 months. 9.5 to 10 ml fresh peripheral blood yielded the PBMCs. V gene TRBV20-1 combines with J gene TRBJ2-1, with TRBD2 matching 15 bases. The specimen was blood. The clonotype comes from a woman in her thirties with Graves' hyperthyroidism. The CDR3 is CSATGTSGGTWDEQFF. DNA of the CDR3: TGCAGTGCTACCGGGACTAGCGGGGGGACTTGGGATGAGCAGTTCTTC.